This is a list of T cell receptor beta chains from one sample in a study of cytomegalovirus exposure and HLA in healthy donors. Sequencing used immunoSEQ multiplex PCR; TCRdb keeps in-frame clones, though not all of them. This listing includes 95,000 to 150,000 clones. The sequencing sample was made of PBMCs. The receptors here all came from a man in his forties or fifties in good health and CMV-seronegative. The CDR3 runs from the conserved cysteine through the conserved F or W. A D gene is named only where the DNA matches it firmly.

d_gene: NA; j_gene: TRBJ1-2; v_gene: TRBV25-1; CDR3aa: CASSREGRTYGYTF; CDR3nt: TGTGCCAGCAGTCGGGAGGGACGGACCTATGGCTACACCTTC
d_gene: TRBD2; j_gene: TRBJ2-3; v_gene: TRBV6-6; CDR3aa: CASRGSGRAADTQYF; CDR3nt: TGTGCCAGCAGGGGGAGCGGGAGGGCAGCAGATACGCAGTATTTT
d_gene: TRBD1; j_gene: TRBJ2-7; v_gene: TRBV10-1; CDR3aa: CASSAGGRSYEQYF; CDR3nt: TGCGCCAGCAGTGCAGGGGGCCGTTCCTACGAGCAGTACTTC
d_gene: TRBD2; j_gene: TRBJ2-4; v_gene: TRBV28; CDR3aa: CASSSLAAENIQYF; CDR3nt: TGTGCCAGCAGTTCTCTAGCGGCTGAAAACATTCAGTACTTC
d_gene: TRBD2; j_gene: TRBJ2-6; v_gene: TRBV7-2; CDR3aa: CASSWGRALTGANVLTF; CDR3nt: TGTGCCAGCTCATGGGGGAGGGCCCTAACTGGGGCCAACGTCCTGACTTTC
d_gene: NA; j_gene: TRBJ2-2; v_gene: TRBV9; CDR3aa: CASSVVGGVGELFF; CDR3nt: TGTGCCAGCAGCGTAGTTGGCGGGGTCGGGGAGCTGTTTTTT
d_gene: TRBD2; j_gene: TRBJ2-3; v_gene: TRBV2; CDR3aa: CASSVLPTGTSGINTQYF; CDR3nt: TGTGCCAGCAGTGTCTTACCAACCGGGACTAGCGGGATAAATACGCAGTATTTT
d_gene: TRBD2; j_gene: TRBJ2-1; v_gene: TRBV7-2; CDR3aa: CASSTRSGSSYNEQFF; CDR3nt: TGTGCCAGCAGCACCCGTAGCGGGAGCTCCTACAATGAGCAGTTCTTC
d_gene: TRBD2; j_gene: TRBJ2-7; v_gene: TRBV11-2; CDR3aa: CASSPTSGSLYEQYF; CDR3nt: TGTGCCAGCAGCCCGACTAGCGGGAGTCTCTACGAGCAGTACTTC
d_gene: NA; j_gene: TRBJ2-5; v_gene: TRBV2; CDR3aa: CASRPTAAWYF; CDR3nt: TGTGCCAGCAGGCCCACAGCGGCTTGGTACTTC
d_gene: TRBD1; j_gene: TRBJ2-7; v_gene: TRBV6-1; CDR3aa: CASSDLGQGRYEQYF; CDR3nt: TGTGCCAGCAGTGATCTAGGACAGGGCCGTTACGAGCAGTACTTC
d_gene: NA; j_gene: TRBJ2-7; v_gene: TRBV11-3; CDR3aa: CASSLGLFGSVYEQYF; CDR3nt: TGTGCCAGCAGCTTAGGTCTGTTTGGGAGCGTCTACGAGCAGTACTTC
d_gene: NA; j_gene: TRBJ2-2; v_gene: TRBV9; CDR3aa: CASSPPDSNTGELFF; CDR3nt: TGTGCCAGCAGCCCCCCGGACTCGAACACCGGGGAGCTGTTTTTT
d_gene: NA; j_gene: TRBJ1-2; v_gene: TRBV29-1; CDR3aa: CSVDTGGANYGYTF; CDR3nt: TGCAGCGTTGATACGGGGGGCGCCAACTATGGCTACACCTTC
d_gene: TRBD1; j_gene: TRBJ1-4; v_gene: TRBV2; CDR3aa: CASRGQFNEKLFF; CDR3nt: TGTGCCAGCAGGGGACAGTTTAATGAAAAACTGTTTTTT
d_gene: NA; j_gene: TRBJ2-7; v_gene: TRBV2; CDR3aa: CASSENEQYF; CDR3nt: TGTGCCAGCAGCGAGAACGAGCAGTACTTC
d_gene: NA; j_gene: TRBJ2-4; v_gene: TRBV28; CDR3aa: CASTAGLAKNIQYF; CDR3nt: TGTGCCAGCACTGCGGGACTAGCCAAAAACATTCAGTACTTC
d_gene: TRBD2; j_gene: TRBJ2-4; v_gene: TRBV7-8; CDR3aa: CASSPPGGTKNIQYF; CDR3nt: TGTGCCAGCAGCCCCCCGGGAGGGACCAAAAACATTCAGTACTTC
d_gene: TRBD1; j_gene: TRBJ1-2; v_gene: TRBV6-5; CDR3aa: CASRETGGKYGYTF; CDR3nt: TGTGCCAGCAGAGAGACAGGGGGAAAGTATGGCTACACCTTC
d_gene: NA; j_gene: TRBJ2-5; v_gene: TRBV30; CDR3aa: CAWSVVGGETQYF; CDR3nt: TGTGCCTGGAGTGTAGTTGGTGGCGAGACCCAGTACTTC
d_gene: NA; j_gene: TRBJ2-2; v_gene: TRBV7-9; CDR3aa: CASSPSGELFF; CDR3nt: TGTGCCAGCAGCCCCTCTGGGGAGCTGTTTTTT
d_gene: TRBD1; j_gene: TRBJ1-2; v_gene: TRBV6-6; CDR3aa: CASTPGQINYGYTF; CDR3nt: TGTGCCAGCACCCCGGGACAGATTAACTATGGCTACACCTTC
d_gene: TRBD2; j_gene: TRBJ2-1; v_gene: TRBV6-5; CDR3aa: CASSYRTSGGYNEQFF; CDR3nt: TGTGCCAGCAGTTATCGGACTAGCGGGGGATACAATGAGCAGTTCTTC
d_gene: TRBD2; j_gene: TRBJ2-7; v_gene: TRBV19; CDR3aa: CASSIGGEGEQYF; CDR3nt: TGTGCCAGTAGTATCGGCGGGGAGGGCGAGCAGTACTTC
d_gene: NA; j_gene: TRBJ2-3; v_gene: TRBV4-3; CDR3aa: CASSRGGGKDTQYF; CDR3nt: TGCGCCAGCAGCCGAGGAGGGGGCAAAGATACGCAGTATTTT
d_gene: NA; j_gene: TRBJ1-2; v_gene: TRBV6-5; CDR3aa: CASSYSTRFRGYTF; CDR3nt: TGTGCCAGCAGTTACTCGACACGGTTCAGGGGCTACACCTTC
d_gene: NA; j_gene: TRBJ2-2; v_gene: TRBV21-1; CDR3aa: CASTIRIRDTGELFF; CDR3nt: TGTGCCAGCACCATACGAATCAGGGATACCGGGGAGCTGTTTTTT
d_gene: TRBD2; j_gene: TRBJ2-5; v_gene: TRBV7-6; CDR3aa: CASSLAGGRETQYF; CDR3nt: TGTGCCAGCAGCTTAGCGGGAGGGCGAGAGACCCAGTACTTC
d_gene: TRBD1; j_gene: TRBJ1-2; v_gene: TRBV6-1; CDR3aa: CASSESRTGGYGYTF; CDR3nt: TGTGCCAGCAGTGAAAGTCGGACAGGGGGCTATGGCTACACCTTC
d_gene: TRBD1; j_gene: TRBJ2-3; v_gene: TRBV5-1; CDR3aa: CASSSIFRDRGGDTQYF; CDR3nt: TGCGCCAGCAGCTCAATATTCCGGGACAGGGGAGGAGATACGCAGTATTTT
d_gene: TRBD1; j_gene: TRBJ2-1; v_gene: TRBV5-1; CDR3aa: CASMGQAPNEQFF; CDR3nt: TGCGCCAGTATGGGACAGGCCCCCAATGAGCAGTTCTTC
d_gene: TRBD2; j_gene: TRBJ2-4; v_gene: TRBV11-2; CDR3aa: CASSLDASGRSLAKNIQYF; CDR3nt: TGTGCCAGCAGCTTAGATGCTAGCGGGAGGTCGCTAGCCAAAAACATTCAGTACTTC
d_gene: TRBD1; j_gene: TRBJ1-4; v_gene: TRBV9; CDR3aa: CASSRGTAATNEKLFF; CDR3nt: TGTGCCAGCAGCAGAGGGACAGCCGCAACTAATGAAAAACTGTTTTTT
d_gene: TRBD1; j_gene: TRBJ1-5; v_gene: TRBV5-8; CDR3aa: CASSSGDRVGGQPQHF; CDR3nt: TGTGCCAGCAGCTCGGGGGACAGGGTGGGAGGTCAGCCCCAGCATTTT
d_gene: TRBD1; j_gene: TRBJ2-5; v_gene: TRBV19; CDR3aa: CASSSRGTGTSETQYF; CDR3nt: TGTGCCAGTAGTTCGCGGGGGACAGGGACTTCTGAGACCCAGTACTTC
d_gene: NA; j_gene: TRBJ1-4; v_gene: TRBV6-6; CDR3aa: CASSLISDEKLFF; CDR3nt: TGTGCCAGCAGCCTGATCTCAGATGAAAAACTGTTTTTT
d_gene: TRBD2; j_gene: TRBJ2-2; v_gene: TRBV10-3; CDR3aa: CAISHPGGSTGELFF; CDR3nt: TGTGCCATCAGCCATCCGGGAGGAAGCACCGGGGAGCTGTTTTTT
d_gene: TRBD2; j_gene: TRBJ2-3; v_gene: TRBV5-1; CDR3aa: CASSLPAGGSTDTQYF; CDR3nt: TGCGCCAGCAGCTTGCCTGCGGGAGGGAGCACAGATACGCAGTATTTT